This is a list of T cell receptor beta chains from one sample in a study of blood T cell repertoires in COVID-19. Sequencing was performed with immunoSEQ multiplex PCR; in TCRdb, only in-frame clones are kept and a portion is missing. The table shows about 120,000 clones, with over 70% occurring only once. Sequenced material: peripheral blood. Receptor source: a woman aged 70-85 years with acute or convalescent COVID-19. The CDR3 runs from the conserved cysteine through the conserved F or W. Each record gives: J gene, clone size, D gene, V gene, CDR3 DNA, CDR3 protein. A D gene is named only where the DNA matches it firmly. The size entry is marked missing in some rows and otherwise reads once, few, many or a size class.

TRBJ2-5	NA	TRBD1	TRBV19	TGTGCCAGTAGCATAACAGGGGCACCGGGGACCCAGTACTTC	CASSITGAPGTQYF
TRBJ1-5	NA	TRBD1	TRBV28	TGTGCCAGCAGTTTAGGGACAGGGGTAGGTGGCAATCAGCCCCAGCATTTT	CASSLGTGVGGNQPQHF
TRBJ1-3	NA	TRBD1	TRBV7-3	TGTGCCAGCAGCTTGGGACAGGTCGGCTCTGGAAACACCATATATTTT	CASSLGQVGSGNTIYF
TRBJ1-3	NA	TRBD1	TRBV3-1/TRBV3-2	TGTGCCAGCAGCCCGGGACAGCACTCTGGAAACACCATATATTTT	CASSPGQHSGNTIYF
TRBJ1-4	once	NA	TRBV27	TGTGCCAGCAGTTTACTCGGGGGAGAAAAACTGTTTTTT	CASSLLGGEKLFF
TRBJ1-3	NA	NA	TRBV18	TGTGCCAGCTCACCCCCACTAGTTGGAAACACCATATATTTT	CASSPPLVGNTIYF
TRBJ2-2	NA	TRBD1	TRBV5-5	TGTGCCAGCAGTTCCGGGACAGGGTTTTTAGGCACCGGGGAGCTGTTTTTT	CASSSGTGFLGTGELFF
TRBJ2-1	NA	NA	TRBV4-2	TGTGCCAGCAGCCAAGATCACTCAGGCCAGCAGTTCTTC	CASSQDHSGQQFF
TRBJ2-1	NA	TRBD2	TRBV5-1	TGCGCCAGCAGCTTGGGAATCACTAGCGGGGGCGCCGAGGAGGAGCAGTTCTTC	CASSLGITSGGAEEEQFF
TRBJ2-1	NA	NA	TRBV7-8	TGTGCCAGCAGCTTAGGACCAGGGGTACAAAGAGGCAATGAGCAGTTCTTC	CASSLGPGVQRGNEQFF
TRBJ2-3	few	TRBD2	TRBV4-2	TGTGCCAGCAGCAACCCGACTAGCGGGGGGCCCGGCACAGATACGCAGTATTTT	CASSNPTSGGPGTDTQYF
TRBJ2-5	NA	NA	TRBV5-4	TGTGCCAGCAGCCCGGAGGGGGGGCTGCGGGAGACCCAGTACTTC	CASSPEGGLRETQYF
TRBJ2-1	NA	TRBD2	TRBV3-1/TRBV3-2	TGTGCCAGCAGCCAAGTTTCCGGGGGGGACTACAATGAGCAGTTCTTC	CASSQVSGGDYNEQFF
TRBJ1-3	NA	NA	TRBV11-3	TGTGCCAGCACCACCTCTAGGGGTTCGGGAAACACCATATATTTT	CASTTSRGSGNTIYF
TRBJ1-1	once	NA	TRBV6-5	TGTGCCAGCCACGAACGGGGGAACACTGAAGCTTTCTTT	CASHERGNTEAFF
TRBJ1-5	NA	TRBD1	TRBV10-2	TGCGCCAGCAGGATGACAGGGGACAATCAGCCCCAGCATTTT	CASRMTGDNQPQHF
TRBJ2-3	NA	NA	TRBV2	TGTGCCAGCACCCTGCTTCTACGCACAGATACGCAGTATTTT	CASTLLLRTDTQYF
TRBJ2-7	NA	NA	TRBV3-1/TRBV3-2	TGTGCCAGCAGCCAAGGCCAGGGTATCTACGAGCAGTACTTC	CASSQGQGIYEQYF
TRBJ1-4	NA	NA	TRBV10-1	TGCGCCAGCAGCCAGGGAACTAATGAAAAACTGTTTTTT	CASSQGTNEKLFF
TRBJ2-5	NA	NA	TRBV9	TGTGCCAGCAGCGTAGCTATCGGGGTACCCCAGTACTTC	CASSVAIGVPQYF
TRBJ1-1	once	NA	TRBV10-3	TGTGCCATCAGTGAGAACATACAGAACACTGAAGCTTTCTTT	CAISENIQNTEAFF
TRBJ1-2	NA	TRBD1	TRBV19	TGTGCCAGTACCCCTCAGGGGGCGGTCTATGGCTACACCTTC	CASTPQGAVYGYTF
TRBJ2-5	once	NA	TRBV18	TGTGCCAGCTCACCACGGGCGACCCAAGAGACCCAGTACTTC	CASSPRATQETQYF
TRBJ2-3	NA	TRBD1	TRBV19	TGTGCCAGTAGTGTGACAGGGAGCCCAGATACGCAGTATTTT	CASSVTGSPDTQYF
TRBJ2-3	NA	TRBD1	TRBV6-6	TGTGCCAGCAGCAGGGACAGCAGCACAGATACGCAGTATTTT	CASSRDSSTDTQYF
TRBJ1-2	once	NA	TRBV11-2	TGTGCCAGCAGCTTATGGGGGGACTTAAGTAGTGGCTACACCTTC	CASSLWGDLSSGYTF
TRBJ2-1	NA	TRBD2	TRBV7-3	TGTGCCAGCAGCTACCCCGGGACTAGCGGGGGGGGGTCCTACAATGAGCAGTTCTTC	CASSYPGTSGGGSYNEQFF
TRBJ2-3	NA	TRBD2	TRBV29-1	TGCAGCGTTAAGACTAGCGGGGGGGCGGTAGATACGCAGTATTTT	CSVKTSGGAVDTQYF
TRBJ1-1	once	NA	TRBV28	TGTGCCAGCAGTCCCGCCGGGGGGCCGGACACTGAAGCTTTCTTT	CASSPAGGPDTEAFF
TRBJ2-1	NA	TRBD2	TRBV9	TGTGCCAGCAGCGTAGCGGGGGGGCAGCACAATGAGCAGTTCTTC	CASSVAGGQHNEQFF
TRBJ2-6	once	NA	TRBV3-1/TRBV3-2	TGTGCCAGCAGCCATCCATCTACTAGGGATGGGGCCAACGTCCTGACTTTC	CASSHPSTRDGANVLTF
TRBJ2-1	NA	TRBD2	TRBV5-1	TGCGCCAGCCGGACTAGCGGGGGGGCCTTGTTTTCCGATGAGCAGTTCTTC	CASRTSGGALFSDEQFF
TRBJ1-6	once	NA	TRBV29-1	TGCAGCGCTGGGGACTCCCGCTCCTATAATTCACCCCTCCACTTT	CSAGDSRSYNSPLHF
TRBJ2-1	NA	TRBD2	TRBV5-1	TGCGCCAGCGCTAGCGGGGGGCCCTACAATGAGCAGTTCTTC	CASASGGPYNEQFF
TRBJ2-5	NA	TRBD2	TRBV7-9	TGTGCCAGCAGCTCGCCACGCGGGACTAGCGGGGTTGAGACCCAGTACTTC	CASSSPRGTSGVETQYF
TRBJ2-3	NA	NA	TRBV4-1	TGCGCCAGCAGCCAACCCCCCGAGGTTACGCAGTATTTT	CASSQPPEVTQYF
TRBJ1-2	once	NA	TRBV6-1	TGTGCCAGCAGTGAAGCGCGAAAGAACGGCTACACCTTC	CASSEARKNGYTF
TRBJ2-1	NA	TRBD2	TRBV4-1	TGCGCCAGCAGCCAAAATCTAGCGGAGCCATACAATGAGCAGTTCTTC	CASSQNLAEPYNEQFF
TRBJ2-1	NA	TRBD2	TRBV6-5	TGTGCCAGCTCTCCAGGCGGGGGGGCGAATGAGCAGTTCTTC	CASSPGGGANEQFF
TRBJ1-1	NA	TRBD1	TRBV19	TGTGCCAGTAGGGCCGGGACAGTGAACACTGAAGCTTTCTTT	CASRAGTVNTEAFF
TRBJ2-5	NA	NA	TRBV28	TGTGCCAGCTGCCGGGGCCAAGAGACCCAGTACTTC	CASCRGQETQYF
TRBJ1-1	NA	TRBD1	TRBV3-1/TRBV3-2	TGTGCCAGCAGCCCCGGACAGGGACAGGGGAACACTGAAGCTTTCTTT	CASSPGQGQGNTEAFF
TRBJ2-7	NA	NA	TRBV7-8	TGTGCCAGCAGCTTAAGGAGAGGGGGTAAGGGTCGGTACGAGCAGTACTTC	CASSLRRGGKGRYEQYF
TRBJ1-5	NA	NA	TRBV28	TGTGCCAGCAGTTTACGGCTCGGACAGAGCAATCAGCCCCAGCATTTT	CASSLRLGQSNQPQHF
TRBJ2-1	NA	TRBD1	TRBV11-3	TGTGCCAGCAGCAGGACAGGGAGTAATGAGCAGTTCTTC	CASSRTGSNEQFF
TRBJ1-5	NA	NA	TRBV25-1	TGTGCCAGCAGTGAATTGGGCGGCAGCGGGCCCCAGCATTTT	CASSELGGSGPQHF
TRBJ2-6	NA	NA	TRBV3-1/TRBV3-2	TGTGCCAGCAGCCATATGGGTTTTGGCGGGGCTGGGGCCAACGTCCTGACTTTC	CASSHMGFGGAGANVLTF
TRBJ2-3	NA	NA	TRBV28	TGTGCCAGCAGTTTACCCCCCGCGGGGTCCACAGATACGCAGTATTTT	CASSLPPAGSTDTQYF